A selection of T cell receptor beta chains follows, all from one sample in a study of blood T cell repertoires in COVID-19. Libraries were prepared by immunoSEQ multiplex PCR; TCRdb keeps only in-frame clonotypes and omits some of them. The table has around 80,000 clones, around 86% seen once; the top ten hold roughly 27%. Sample: peripheral blood. These receptors came from a human donor in a cohort sampled during active COVID-19. CDR3s include the opening cysteine and the closing phenylalanine or tryptophan. D genes are given only for firm matches. Not every row has a clone size; where given, it reads once, few, many or a size class.

TRBV29-1	TRBJ2-7	-	-	CSVEQGSYEQYF	TGCAGCGTTGAGCAGGGTTCCTACGAGCAGTACTTC
TRBV2	TRBJ1-1	-	-	CASSEDRGSTEAFF	TGTGCCAGCAGCGAAGATAGGGGGTCCACTGAAGCTTTCTTT
TRBV19	TRBJ1-2	TRBD1	-	CASSYRDRTPNYGYTF	TGTGCCAGTAGCTACCGGGACAGGACTCCTAACTATGGCTACACCTTC
TRBV7-2	TRBJ2-5	-	-	CASSLGLAEETQYF	TGTGCCAGCAGCTTAGGTCTAGCTGAAGAGACCCAGTACTTC
TRBV9	TRBJ1-5	TRBD1	few	CASSADRESGQPQHF	TGTGCCAGCAGCGCGGACAGGGAAAGTGGACAGCCCCAGCATTTT
TRBV6-5	TRBJ1-3	-	once	CAIDFHRAGNTIYF	TGTGCCATCGACTTCCACAGGGCTGGAAACACCATATATTTT
TRBV19	TRBJ2-2	TRBD2	-	CASSTSPGGAGELFF	TGTGCCAGTAGTACCTCCCCCGGGGGGGCCGGGGAGCTGTTTTTT
TRBV18	TRBJ1-3	-	-	CASSPPDSSGNTIYF	TGTGCCAGCTCACCACCCGATAGCTCTGGAAACACCATATATTTT
TRBV20-1	TRBJ2-5	-	-	CSAGGETQYF	TGCAGTGCCGGGGGAGAGACCCAGTACTTC
TRBV5-1	TRBJ2-7	TRBD1	-	CASSFGQGNEQYF	TGCGCCAGCAGCTTCGGACAGGGCAACGAGCAGTACTTC
TRBV6-5	TRBJ2-2	-	-	CASADTTNTGELFF	TGTGCCAGCGCCGACACAACGAACACCGGGGAGCTGTTTTTT
TRBV12-3/TRBV12-4	TRBJ1-4	-	-	CASSAGEKLFF	TGTGCCAGCAGTGCAGGTGAAAAACTGTTTTTT
TRBV5-1	TRBJ1-4	TRBD1	-	CASSLAGQGAEKLFF	TGCGCCAGCAGCTTGGCGGGACAGGGGGCTGAAAAACTGTTTTTT
TRBV7-9	TRBJ2-1	TRBD2	-	CASRGQRGRNEQFF	TGTGCCAGCCGCGGGCAGCGGGGGAGGAATGAGCAGTTCTTC
TRBV5-1	TRBJ2-3	TRBD1	-	CASSFSTGATDTQYF	TGCGCCAGCAGCTTCTCGACAGGGGCAACAGATACGCAGTATTTT
TRBV19	TRBJ2-2	-	-	CASNPWHGELFF	TGTGCCAGTAATCCCTGGCACGGGGAGCTGTTTTTT
TRBV18	TRBJ2-3	TRBD1	-	CASSPQGQGMDTQYF	TGTGCCAGCTCACCACAGGGACAGGGGATGGATACGCAGTATTTT
TRBV12-3/TRBV12-4	TRBJ1-1	-	-	CASSFQGNTEAFF	TGTGCCAGCAGTTTCCAGGGGAACACTGAAGCTTTCTTT
TRBV19	TRBJ2-2	TRBD2	-	CASRLAGGPTGELFF	TGTGCCAGTAGGTTAGCGGGGGGGCCCACCGGGGAGCTGTTTTTT
TRBV18	TRBJ1-2	TRBD1	-	CASSPGQSYGYTF	TGTGCCAGCTCACCGGGACAGAGCTATGGCTACACCTTC
TRBV7-2	TRBJ2-7	-	-	CASSIDRTYEQYF	TGTGCCAGCAGCATTGACAGGACCTACGAGCAGTACTTC
TRBV5-8	TRBJ1-2	-	few	CASSLGTRYGYTF	TGTGCCAGCAGCTTGGGGACACGTTATGGCTACACCTTC
TRBV2	TRBJ2-7	TRBD1	-	CAIARDRDYEQYF	TGTGCCATCGCCCGGGACAGGGATTACGAGCAGTACTTC
TRBV5-1	TRBJ1-4	TRBD1	-	CASSFGTGGEKLFF	TGCGCCAGCAGCTTTGGGACAGGGGGCGAAAAACTGTTTTTT
TRBV4-2	TRBJ2-1	TRBD2	-	CASSQLGSGGVYEQFF	TGTGCCAGCAGCCAATTAGGAAGCGGGGGGGTCTATGAGCAGTTCTTC